The next 15 T cell receptor beta chains were all read from a single sample in a study of neurological immune-mediated disorders. TCRdb analysed the 5' RACE reads with MiXCR anew, one entry per CDR3 protein. The sample lists 65,000 to 75,000 distinct CDR3 sequences, 4.8% occurring once. Sequencing was performed on PBMCs. The receptors originated from a woman in her 70s with multiple sclerosis.

This clonotype was counted ten times or more. J is TRBJ1-2 and V is TRBV6-5; possible D gene TRBD1, 5 bases. The V and J ends lost 8 bases and 6 bases respectively, with 19 bases between them. The CDR3 is 14 residues long. Germline V gene lookup returns CDR1 MNHEY and CDR2 SVGAGI. DNA for the CDR3: TGTGCCAGCCGTCAAGACAGACCGCGAAATGGCTACACCTTC. Amino acids: CASRQDRPRNGYTF.

This clonotype occurred many times. The V gene is TRBV5-1, the J gene TRBJ2-2; D gene unclear. V lost 5 bases and J lost 3, with 11 bases in between. Germline CDR1 reads SGHRS; CDR2 reads YFSETQ. The length of the CDR3 is 14 residues. The CDR3 spells CASRGFADTGELFF. The CDR3 bases are TGCGCCAGCAGGGGGTTCGCGGACACCGGGGAGCTGTTTTTT.

Ten or more counts support this clonotype. The chain links TRBV20-1 to TRBJ1-2; TRBD1 is a possible D gene (6 bases). The CDR3 extends over 15 amino acids. V lost 1 base, J lost 5 bases, and 17 bases lay in between. Germline V gives CDR1 DFQATT, CDR2 SNEGSKA (reference sequence). CDR3 nucleotides: TGCAGTGCTAGAGCTCCACAGGGTTTGCATTATGGCTACACCTTC. Amino acid sequence: CSARAPQGLHYGYTF.

The table lists this clonotype with many counts. The rearrangement joins TRBV20-1 to TRBJ2-2; 8 bases fit TRBD2. The CDR3 covers 15 residues. Trimming removed 6 bases from V and 6 bases from J; junction bases left unmatched: 12. CDR1 and CDR2 from the germline V gene are DFQATT and SNEGSKA (reference sequence). CDR3 residues: CSAPTPGREAGELFF. The CDR3 bases are TGCAGTGCCCCTACCCCGGGGCGGGAGGCCGGGGAGCTGTTTTTT.

This clonotype was seen at least ten times. V gene TRBV7-9 combines with J gene TRBJ2-1, with 11 bases fitting TRBD2. Germline assignment: CDR1 SEHNR and CDR2 FQNEAQ (reference sequence). This CDR3 is 17 amino acids long. The ends lost 1 base at V and 5 bases at J; junction bases unmatched: 7. The CDR3 DNA follows: TGTGCCAGCAGCTTAGGACTAGCGGGAACTTTTAACAATGAGCAGTTCTTC. It encodes CASSLGLAGTFNNEQFF.

This clonotype was counted between two and nine times. A much larger clone is a single base away; this may be a read error. This sequence joins TRBV12-3 or TRBV12-4 and TRBJ2-2; D could derive from TRBD1 or TRBD2 (5 bases each). The CDR3 sequence is 13 residues long. The CDR3 region has the DNA TGTGCCCCCTTCCGGCTCCAAACCGGGGCGCTGTTTTTT. It codes for CAPFRLQTGALFF.

This clonotype was counted many times. The chain has TRBV6-2 or TRBV6-3 and TRBJ2-2, with 7 bases aligning to TRBD1. Germline lookup yields CDR1 MNHEY and CDR2 SVGEGT. J gave up 5 bases and V 6 bases, and 9 bases lay outside the gene matches. The CDR3 consists of 15 residues. The CDR3 spells CASSLTGADTGELFF. The DNA for the CDR3 is TGTGCCAGCAGCCTTACAGGGGCCGATACCGGGGAGCTGTTTTTT.

There are many counts of this clonotype. The chain combines TRBV10-2 with TRBJ2-7; no firm D call. Trimming cost V 6 bases and J 0 bases, with 21 bases left between them. CDR3 length equals 17 residues. CDR1 WSHSY and CDR2 SAAADI come from the germline V gene. CDR3 loop: CASSILGQAKSSYEQYF. CDR3 nucleotide sequence: TGCGCCAGCAGCATCCTTGGGCAGGCGAAGAGCTCCTACGAGCAGTACTTC.

This clonotype was seen ten or more times. This rearrangement joins TRBV7-9 to TRBJ2-1; a weak D match, TRBD2 (5 bases). This CDR3 is 17 amino acids long. V lost 1 base to trimming and J lost 3 bases, with 16 bases between them. Looked up from germline, CDR1 is SEHNR and CDR2 is FQNEAQ (reference sequence). In DNA form, the CDR3 reads TGTGCCAGCAGCTTAGGGCGGCGGGCGCTACTCTACAATGAGCAGTTCTTC. Translated: CASSLGRRALLYNEQFF.

A few counts support this clonotype. It may be a read error: a sequence one base away is much more abundant. V gene TRBV7-2 combines with J gene TRBJ1-5; no definite D call. The CDR3 length is 12 residues. Per the germline V gene, CDR1 is SGHTA and CDR2 is FQGNSA. The CDR3 sequence is CASSLKAQHQHF. The CDR3 DNA reads as TGTGCCAGCAGCTTAAAAGCTCAGCACCAGCATTTT.

This clonotype has a count of ten or more. This chain links TRBV5-1 with TRBJ2-7; D possibly corresponds to TRBD2 (5 bases). Trimming pared 1 base from V and 2 bases from J, leaving 7 bases between. Looked up from germline, CDR1 is SGHRS and CDR2 is YFSETQ. CDR3 length equals 13 residues. CDR3 in DNA: TGCGCCAGCAGCTTGCGGACTGCCTACGAGCAGTACTTC. The encoded protein is CASSLRTAYEQYF. Full variable domain (outside the CDR3, taken from reference TRBV5-1 and TRBJ2-7): KAGVTQTPRYLIKTRGQQVTLSCSPISGHRSVSWYQQTPGQGLQFLFEYFSETQRNKGNFPGRFSGRQFSNSRSEMNVSTLELGDSALYLCASSLRTAYEQYFGPGTRLTVT.

This sequence joins TRBV12-3 or TRBV12-4 and TRBJ2-3; TRBD1 matches 7 bases. V was clipped by 5 bases and J by 0 bases; unmatched bases: 14. The CDR3 is made up of 18 amino acids. The CDR3 spells CASSPDDRDQHSTDTQYF. The CDR3 DNA reads TGTGCCAGCAGTCCGGACGACAGGGACCAGCATAGCACAGATACGCAGTATTTT.

This clonotype was found many times. This chain joins TRBV7-2 and TRBJ2-7, with D unresolved. V lost 1 base and J 6 bases, leaving 7 bases between the germline ends. This CDR3 region has 12 residues. CDR1 and CDR2 from the germline V gene are SGHTA and FQGNSA. CDR3 DNA: TGTGCCAGCAGCTTAGGGGCACGCGAGCAGTACTTC. This encodes CASSLGAREQYF. The whole variable domain, filled in from reference TRBV7-2 and TRBJ2-7, reads GAGVSQSPSNKVTEKGKDVELRCDPISGHTALYWYRQSLGQGLEFLIYFQGNSAPDKSGLPSDRFSAERTGGSVSTLTIQRTQQEDSAVYLCASSLGAREQYFGPGTRLTVT.

J is TRBJ2-3 and V is TRBV5-1; possibly TRBD2 for D (6 bases). V lost 4 bases, J lost 7 bases, and 13 bases lay in between. CDR1 and CDR2 (germline): SGHRS, YFSETQ. CDR3 length: 13 residues. CDR3 DNA: TGCGCCAGCAGCGGACGGACTATATATACGCAGTATTTT. Its protein product is CASSGRTIYTQYF. The full variable domain, rest sourced from reference TRBV5-1 and TRBJ2-3, is KAGVTQTPRYLIKTRGQQVTLSCSPISGHRSVSWYQQTPGQGLQFLFEYFSETQRNKGNFPGRFSGRQFSNSRSEMNVSTLELGDSALYLCASSGRTIYTQYFGPGTRLTVL.

This clonotype was detected many times. The V and J genes are TRBV5-1 and TRBJ2-7; TRBD1 aligns across 11 bases. The CDR3 spans 16 residues. The V segment lost 4 bases and the J segment 6 bases; nucleotides outside the gene matches: 12. The V gene's germline CDR1 is SGHRS and CDR2 YFSETQ. The CDR3 spells CASSPSPGQGVLEQYF. The CDR3 region has the DNA TGCGCCAGCAGCCCCTCCCCGGGACAGGGGGTCCTCGAGCAGTACTTC.